This T cell receptor beta chain was found in a study of cytomegalovirus exposure and HLA in healthy donors (dated 2017 in TCRdb). A note on the overall study: In an earlier analysis of 450 to 750 of the donors, 276 Gb of sequence data and about 110 million unique TCR beta sequences from 150 million to 200 million T cells were reported. HLA typing covered class I and class II loci at four-digit resolution. A separate validation cohort of 90 to 150 different subjects was used in addition to the approximately 670-subject first cohort. Among the roughly 400 genotyped donors, about 85% belonged to the genetic ancestry cluster associated with self-reported Caucasian donors. An earlier analysis of some 600 of the donors applied high-throughput TCR beta sequencing to assess whether each TCR beta V gene segment acted as functional or pseudogenic. An early release covering 550 to 650 HLA-typed donors comprised about 320 gigabases of sequencing data and around 85 million unique TCR sequences. A later genetic analysis used genome-wide SNP genotypes for about 65% of the roughly 700 donors, treating that subset as a discovery cohort. All discovery cohort repertoires had been generated on a single sequencing platform. Because of strong linkage in the cohort, five DR-DQ haplotypes were treated as single units for association and clustering. In a later analysis, previously published TCR beta repertoires from hundreds of donors were re-analyzed and high-resolution HLA genotyping was added so that TCR occurrence patterns could be studied. Typing coverage differed by locus: A, B, C, DRB1 and DQB1 were typed in roughly 629-640 donors, DQA1 in about 500, DPA1 in 606, and DPB1 in roughly 470. Donor age, sex, ethnicity and CMV serostatus were compiled alongside the repertoire data. Using immunosequencing, the study profiled T cell repertoires from 666 subjects and related those repertoires to cytomegalovirus serostatus. In the later analysis, no new phenotypic data were used to find candidate immune exposures; instead, reliance was placed on TCR beta sequences and their occurrence across donors. On average, roughly 240,000 unique TCR beta nucleotide sequences were sequenced per donor among some 420 genotyped donors of the cohort, with roughly 18% of those sequences being non-productive. The study was designed to test whether signatures of past pathogen exposure could be identified by cataloging public T cell receptors. To predict cytomegalovirus infection status, the study brought together high-throughput TCR immunosequencing, statistical association of individual TCRs with disease status, and machine learning. Beyond this particular receptor, the publication reports: Linkage disequilibrium might explain the correlated functional status among segregating V segments, but an unknown experimental factor could not be ruled out. When HLA alleles, especially DR and DQ, strongly co-occurred, TCR associations were difficult to assign to individual alleles. The classifier was reported to diagnose cytomegalovirus status with high specificity and sensitivity in both the original and validation cohorts. According to a later analysis, parvovirus B19, influenza, CMV and Epstein-Barr virus appeared linked to several top co-occurrence clusters. In a later analysis, most CMV-associated TCR beta chains were found to appear HLA-restricted, with HLA associations seemingly driven largely by CMV exposure. A group of highly shared sequence variants was considered likely to be a technical artifact of the sequencing pipeline. A further reported finding was that TCR beta sequences accurately predicted the HLA-A and HLA-B alleles for most subjects in the first cohort. In a later analysis, TCR association rates were found to vary across HLA loci, with the most associated TCRs seen for DRB1 alleles and the fewest for HLA-C alleles. The cohort was sequenced for TCR beta chains only, and without alpha or paired-chain data the features that could be detected were limited. Some IMGT-functional V segments, including TRBV6-2 and TRBV6-3, could not be distinguished by the 87-base-pair reads and were therefore excluded. An earlier analysis of approximately 600 of the donors showed that most TCR beta V segments appeared in productive rearrangements either about 90% or about 30% of the time, which broadly matched IMGT annotations. Because some donors lacked HLA typing at each locus, the association tests relied only on the typed subset. Roughly 17 rarely observed V segments, including chromosome 9 orphons, were excluded from the earlier analysis of about 600 of the donors because counts were too low. In a later genetic analysis, fewer N-insertions in productive TCRs were reported among donors in an Asian-associated ancestry cluster than the approximately 710-donor mean. Presence/absence analyses assumed roughly uniform sequencing depth across donors, an assumption that may not hold. In a later analysis, HLA-associated TCR beta chains showed more clonal expansion and lower generation probabilities than non-associated chains that were equally common. V-gene and J-gene trimming of TCR beta chains was associated with a missense DCLRE1C variant in a later genetic analysis, and the association was replicated in an independent cohort. The study gave a list of over 150 TCR beta chains associated with cytomegalovirus. In vitro tests confirmed that a few of the cytomegalovirus-associated TCR beta chains recognize cytomegalovirus antigens. A later analysis associated 16,951 TCR beta sequences with specific HLA alleles at a false discovery rate of 0.05. CMV serostatus was the only immune exposure information available for the cohort. The authors suggested that the approach could potentially be generalized to other disease states and immunological phenotypes. Across donors, most TCR sequences were observed very rarely, whereas some public TCRs were present in many individuals.

The cohort consisted of 600 to 700 healthy bone marrow donors. Cohort members were all nominally healthy when sampled, although unrecorded immune exposures were likely present. The donor tested CMV seronegative and was one of the 352 seronegative cohort members. A peripheral blood sample was provided by each donor, and peripheral blood mononuclear cells were used for TCR beta sequencing. The Qiagen DNeasy Blood Extraction Kit was used to extract genomic DNA from the blood cell samples. Receptor amplification or capture employed the immunoSEQ multiplex PCR assay. For the multiplex PCR, a mixture combining 60 forward primers for TCR Vbeta segments and 13 reverse primers for TCR Jbeta segments was used. The CDR3 region of rearranged TCR beta genes was amplified from genomic DNA with a multiplex PCR assay. Amplified TCR beta libraries were sequenced as 87-base-pair reads on the Illumina HiSeq System. Regarding the original processing steps: In a later analysis, tens of millions of unique TCR beta chains were counted across the 500 to 850 repertoires, and approximately 11 million of these chains were shared by at least two donors. Raw reads were error-corrected and collapsed into unique sequences by a nearest-neighbor algorithm in which closely related sequences were merged to remove PCR and sequencing errors. V, D and J gene segments were assigned by aligning CDR3 sequences to IMGT reference sequences. Each retained sequence needed at least a six-nucleotide match to both a V gene segment and a J gene segment. A rearrangement was called productive if the CDR3 had no stop codons and remained in frame with V and J, and every other rearrangement was called non-productive. CDR3 was defined by IMGT convention, running from the second conserved V-encoded cysteine to the conserved J-encoded phenylalanine. The earlier analysis of about 610 of the donors excluded any sequence lacking an unambiguous match to a single V gene segment. In an earlier analysis of a few hundred of the donors, V segments were called functional above 56.7% productive rearrangements and were called segregating when the between-donor standard deviation exceeded 5%. A statistical classification framework was built to diagnose cytomegalovirus status from the catalog of TCR beta chain sequences. In a later analysis, TCR nucleotide sequences were compared against IMGT/GENE-DB human TR gene sequences so that V and J genes could be assigned. In a later analysis, CDR3 sequences and most-parsimonious VDJ recombination scenarios were assigned using the TCRdist pipeline. In a later analysis, every TCR beta chain was defined by the combination of its CDR3 amino acid sequence and its V-gene family, and reads without a unique V-gene family were dropped. To address suspected cross-contamination and a sequencing artifact, a later analysis removed 550 to 750 highly shared, low-generation-probability nucleotide sequences. In a later analysis, a clonal expansion index for each public chain was calculated from normalized within-repertoire ranks of inferred template counts. In a later analysis, generation probabilities were computed with a VDJ recombination model fitted to out-of-frame rearrangements, and the resulting probabilities were checked against IGoR. In a later analysis, hypergeometric tests were used to score TCR-TCR, TCR-HLA and TCR-CMV co-occurrence, with a repertoire-size bias correction applied to TCR pairs. To estimate false discovery rates, a later analysis permuted the HLA or CMV assignments 20 times. In a later analysis, co-occurring TCRs were grouped using DBSCAN, with TCRdist sequence similarity added in when clustering inside HLA-allele-positive subsets. Co-occurrence clustering excluded repertoires with fewer than 30,000 or more than 120,000 public chains, plus five with anomalous nucleotide sharing. TCRdb took over this immuneACCESS table, retaining in-frame rearrangements with V and J assigned. Such tables are incomplete; in checked studies, under half of the missing clones stem from an unresolved V gene, and the remainder is unexplained. The V and J calls and clone size are taken from that table; D and trimming were inferred from the DNA. For this sample the table gives 95,000 to 100,000 clones, of which approximately 76% were detected only once. Together, the top ten hold 3.5% to 5% of the sample.

This clone was recorded only once. Its antigen target is currently unknown. Within one base of it there is no much larger clone, and no base qualities were kept. Its CDR3 holds 16 amino acids, cysteine through phenylalanine. CDR3 DNA is the only sequence kept; it has 48 bases, read in frame from the first base. The germline V gene sets CDR1 to SGDLS and CDR2 to YYNGEE. V trim: 3 bases; J trim: 5 bases; unmatched bases: 8. Sequences were obtained from PBMCs. The origin of this receptor is a man aged 35-49 years in good health and CMV-seronegative. The receptor chain draws on TRBV9 and TRBJ2-3; 11 bases in between match TRBD2. The nucleotide sequence reads TGTGCCAGCAGCGGAACGGTAGCGGGGGGGCAAGATACGCAGTATTTT. The translation is CASSGTVAGGQDTQYF.